The 11 T cell receptor beta chains below were found in one sample sequenced in a study of tumor-infiltrating lymphocytes in primary liver carcinoma. Out of unsorted whole blood came the blood RNA, and germline DNA was extracted as well. Total RNA (roughly 530 ng) served as template for TCR beta cDNA synthesis primed by a constant-region primer. Three-round nested multiplex PCR performed with slightly modified ARM-PCR produced the TCR beta libraries. The first two PCR rounds used TRBV1-TRBV30 primers with a Cbeta primer, approximately 10 cycles each. TCRdb used MiXCR to reprocess the multiplex PCR reads, holding one entry per CDR3 protein. The table has about 320,000 distinct CDR3 sequences, about 62% seen once. The sample was peripheral blood. These receptors came from a man aged 35 to 55 with primary liver carcinoma and hepatitis B virus infection.

The chain has TRBV10-1 and TRBJ2-3, with 9 positions matching TRBD2. Germline V gene data show CDR1 as WNHNN and CDR2 as SYGVQD (reference sequence). The CDR3 has 15 residues. With V trimmed by 4 bases and J by 4 bases, 6 bases remained unmatched. CDR3 in amino acids: CASSGLAGSADTQYF. The CDR3 DNA reads as TGCGCCAGCAGTGGGCTAGCGGGATCAGCAGATACGCAGTATTTT.

With respect to this clonotype: An end of the junction differs from the germline gene, which may be a read error. In DNA form, the CDR3 reads TGTGCCAGTGATGGGACCGGTTACTACGGGCAGTACTTC. This translates into CASDGTGYYGQYF. The chain joins TRBV12-5 to TRBJ2-7; D tentatively reads TRBD1 or TRBD2 (5 bases each). Germline V CDR1 and CDR2: LGHNT, FRNRAP. The CDR3 has 13 residues.

This clonotype showed up many times. The rearrangement joins TRBV12-3 or TRBV12-4 to TRBJ2-1, with D maybe TRBD1 (6 bases). This CDR3 has 15 amino acids. V lost 6 bases, J lost 6 bases, and 18 bases lay in between. DNA of the CDR3: TGTGCCAGCAGGAAAAGGGACAACAGCCCCAATGAGCAGTTCTTC. Encoded protein: CASRKRDNSPNEQFF.

The chain combines TRBV29-1 with TRBJ2-1; weak D call: TRBD2 (6 bases). There are 15 residues in the CDR3. Germline CDR1 SQVTM, CDR2 ANQGSEA. Between the trimmed V and J ends, which lost 6 bases and 9 bases, there was a span of 24 bases. The chain's CDR3 is CSVIHYIGRMVEQFF. Written as DNA, the CDR3 is TGCAGCGTAATACACTATATCGGGAGAATGGTTGAGCAGTTCTTC.

This clonotype was detected ten times or more. Likely a read error: the CDR3 ends without its conserved phenylalanine or tryptophan. The DNA is left out, because the CDR3 cannot be placed on it with certainty; the CDR3 is given as TCRdb lists it. This chain connects TRBV6-1 to TRBJ2-1. The CDR3 is 13 amino acids in total, end residues counted. Germline values: CDR1 MNHNS, CDR2 SASEGT. CDR3 amino acids: CASSDRGLKHPHV.

Regarding this clonotype: A single base separates this from a much larger clone, so it may be a read error. The CDR3 here is CASSLLSGLAGGEQNF. In DNA, the CDR3 is TGTGCCAGCAGTCTCCTATCTGGGCTAGCGGGAGGGGAGCAGAACTTC. This sequence joins TRBV6-5 and TRBJ2-7; 12 nucleotides match TRBD2. The CDR3 sequence is 16 residues long. The germline V gene has CDR1 MNHEY and CDR2 SVGAGI.

The V call is TRBV4-2, the J call TRBJ2-4; TRBD2 is a possible D gene (5 bases). V was cut by 4 bases and J by 3 bases, with 22 bases left in between. This CDR3 has 18 residues. From germline, CDR1 is LGHNA and CDR2 YNFKEQ. CDR3 residues: CASSRQRTVGGDKNIQYF. The CDR3 DNA reads as TGTGCCAGCAGCCGTCAAAGGACTGTCGGAGGAGACAAAAACATTCAGTACTTC.

This chain uses TRBV28 with TRBJ1-5; maybe TRBD1 (6 bases). The ends were cut back, 9 bases at V and 4 bases at J, with 31 bases in the middle. This CDR3 is 19 amino acids long. Germline V gene data show CDR1 as MDHEN and CDR2 as SYDVKM. In DNA, the CDR3 is TGTGCCAGTAGTCCTCATACCGGGGACAAAGGATCTGATAATCAGCCCCAGCATTTT. As protein: CASSPHTGDKGSDNQPQHF.

About this clonotype: A read error is possible here, since a much larger clone lies one base away. This rearrangement joins TRBV11-2 to TRBJ2-1, with 9 bases lining up with TRBD1. The germline CDR1 and CDR2 sequences are SGHAT and FQNNGV. The CDR3 covers 15 residues. CDR3 bases: TGTGTCAGCAGCTTGGGGGACAGGGCCTTCAATGAGCAGTTCTTC. Translating it yields CVSSLGDRAFNEQFF.

This clonotype was detected once. Just one base apart from a much larger clone, this may be a read error. The V gene is TRBV29-1, the J gene TRBJ2-3; 9 bases are shared with TRBD1. CDR1 is SQVTM, CDR2 ANQGSEA, per germline. This CDR3 has 13 amino acids. J was trimmed by 3 bases and V by 7 bases; bases with no gene match: 5. This CDR3 reads CSAGTGWTDTQYF. The DNA for the CDR3 is TGCAGCGCCGGGACAGGGTGGACAGATACGCAGTATTTT.

Worth noting for this clonotype: Its ends do not fully match the called genes, so a read error is possible. V gene TRBV6-5 combines with J gene TRBJ2-7, with a tentative D call TRBD2 (5 bases). Germline lookup yields CDR1 MNHEY and CDR2 SVGAGI. This CDR3 is built from 15 residues. CDR3 region: CVSSYSGVVAGEQYF. CDR3 nucleotide sequence: TGTGTCAGCAGTTACTCTGGCGTGGTGGCGGGTGAGCAGTACTTC.